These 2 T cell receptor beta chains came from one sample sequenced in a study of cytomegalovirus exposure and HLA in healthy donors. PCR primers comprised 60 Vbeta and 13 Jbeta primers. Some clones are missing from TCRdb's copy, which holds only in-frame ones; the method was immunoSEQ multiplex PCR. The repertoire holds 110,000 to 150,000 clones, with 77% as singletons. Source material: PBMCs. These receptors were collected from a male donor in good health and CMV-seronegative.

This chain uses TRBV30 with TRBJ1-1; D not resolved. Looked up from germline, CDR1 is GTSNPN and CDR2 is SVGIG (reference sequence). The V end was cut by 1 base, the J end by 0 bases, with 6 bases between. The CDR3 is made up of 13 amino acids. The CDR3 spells CAWSGAMNTEAFF. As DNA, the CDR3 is TGTGCCTGGAGTGGGGCCATGAACACTGAAGCTTTCTTT.

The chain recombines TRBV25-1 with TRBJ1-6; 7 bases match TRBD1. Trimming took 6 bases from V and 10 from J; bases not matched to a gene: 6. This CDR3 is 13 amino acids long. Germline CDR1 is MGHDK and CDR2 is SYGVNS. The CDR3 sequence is CASRGQAGSPLHF. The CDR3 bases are TGTGCCAGCAGAGGACAGGCTGGGTCACCCCTCCACTTT.